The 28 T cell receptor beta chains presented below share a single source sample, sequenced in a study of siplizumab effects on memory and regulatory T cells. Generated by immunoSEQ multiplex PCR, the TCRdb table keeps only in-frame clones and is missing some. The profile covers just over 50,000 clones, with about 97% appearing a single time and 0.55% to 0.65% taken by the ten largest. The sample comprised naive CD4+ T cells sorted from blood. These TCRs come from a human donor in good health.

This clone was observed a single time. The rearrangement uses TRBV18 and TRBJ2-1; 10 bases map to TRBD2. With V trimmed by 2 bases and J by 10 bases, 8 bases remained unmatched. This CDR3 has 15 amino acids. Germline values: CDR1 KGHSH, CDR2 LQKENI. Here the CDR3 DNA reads TGTGCCAGCTCACCAGAGAGCGGGAGGGCCAAAGAGCAGTTCTTC. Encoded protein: CASSPESGRAKEQFF.

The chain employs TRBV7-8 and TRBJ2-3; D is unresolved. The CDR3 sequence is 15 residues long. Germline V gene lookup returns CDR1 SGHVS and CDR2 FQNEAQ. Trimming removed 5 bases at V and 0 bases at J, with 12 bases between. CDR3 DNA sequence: TGTGCCAGCAGCGCGGACCGAGCTAGCACAGATACGCAGTATTTT. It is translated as CASSADRASTDTQYF.

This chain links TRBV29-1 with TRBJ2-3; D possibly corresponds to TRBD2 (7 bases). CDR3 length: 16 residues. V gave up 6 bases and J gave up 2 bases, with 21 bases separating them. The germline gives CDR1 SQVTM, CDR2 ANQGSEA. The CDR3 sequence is CSVQLRGGLATDTQYF. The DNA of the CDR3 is TGCAGCGTCCAACTTAGGGGGGGGCTAGCCACAGATACGCAGTATTTT.

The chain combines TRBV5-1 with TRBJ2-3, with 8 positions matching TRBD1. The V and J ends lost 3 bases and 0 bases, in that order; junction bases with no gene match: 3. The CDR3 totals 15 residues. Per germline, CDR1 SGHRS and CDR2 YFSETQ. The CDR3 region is CASSYGQGSTDTQYF. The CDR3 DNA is TGCGCCAGCAGCTATGGACAGGGCAGCACAGATACGCAGTATTTT.

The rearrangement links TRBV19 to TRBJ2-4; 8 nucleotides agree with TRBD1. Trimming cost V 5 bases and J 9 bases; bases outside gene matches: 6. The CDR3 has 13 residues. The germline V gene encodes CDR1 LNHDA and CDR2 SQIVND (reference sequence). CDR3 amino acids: CASSSGQGGIQYF. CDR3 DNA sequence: TGTGCCAGTAGTTCCGGACAGGGAGGCATTCAGTACTTC. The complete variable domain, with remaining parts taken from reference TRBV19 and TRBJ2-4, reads DGGITQSPKYLFRKEGQNVTLSCEQNLNHDAMYWYRQDPGQGLRLIYYSQIVNDFQKGDIAEGYSVSREKKESFPLTVTSAQKNPTAFYLCASSSGQGGIQYFGAGTRLSVL.

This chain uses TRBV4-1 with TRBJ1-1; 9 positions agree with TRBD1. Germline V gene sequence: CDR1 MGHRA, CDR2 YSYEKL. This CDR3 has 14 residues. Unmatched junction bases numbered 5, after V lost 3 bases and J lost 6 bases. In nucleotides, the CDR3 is TGCGCCAGCAGCCACCCTGGGACAGGGCCTGAAGCTTTCTTT. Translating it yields CASSHPGTGPEAFF.

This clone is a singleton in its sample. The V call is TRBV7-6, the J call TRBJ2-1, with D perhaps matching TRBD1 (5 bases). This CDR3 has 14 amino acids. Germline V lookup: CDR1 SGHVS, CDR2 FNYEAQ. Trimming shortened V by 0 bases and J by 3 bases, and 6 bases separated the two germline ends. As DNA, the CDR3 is TGTGCCAGCAGCTTAGCGGACAACTACAATGAGCAGTTCTTC. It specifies CASSLADNYNEQFF.

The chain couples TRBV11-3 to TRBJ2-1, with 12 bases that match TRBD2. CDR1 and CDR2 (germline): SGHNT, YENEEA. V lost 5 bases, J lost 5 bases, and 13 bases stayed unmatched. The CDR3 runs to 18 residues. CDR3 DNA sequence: TGTGCCAGCAGCCCCAGGATCCTAGCGGGAGGGCCTGACAATGAGCAGTTCTTC. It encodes CASSPRILAGGPDNEQFF.

Here the CDR3 DNA reads TGTGCCACGGCTGACAGTTTCTACGAGCAGTACTTC. Translating it yields CATADSFYEQYF. The chain couples TRBV5-5 to TRBJ2-7; D is perhaps TRBD1 (5 bases). V was trimmed by 9 bases and J by 3 bases, leaving 13 bases between them. The CDR3 is 12 residues long. Germline V gene data show CDR1 as SGHKS and CDR2 as YYEKEE (reference sequence).

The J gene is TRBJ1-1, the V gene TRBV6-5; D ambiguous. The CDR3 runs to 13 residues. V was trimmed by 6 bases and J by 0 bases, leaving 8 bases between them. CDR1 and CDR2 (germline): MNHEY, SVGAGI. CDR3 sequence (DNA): TGTGCCAGCAGCAGAGGACTGAACACTGAAGCTTTCTTT. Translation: CASSRGLNTEAFF.

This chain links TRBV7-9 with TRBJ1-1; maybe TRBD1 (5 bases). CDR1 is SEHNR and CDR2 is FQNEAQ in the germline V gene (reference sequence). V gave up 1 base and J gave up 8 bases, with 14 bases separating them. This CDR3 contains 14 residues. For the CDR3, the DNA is TGTGCCAGCAGCTTAGGGGGCGCGGTATCCGAAGCTTTCTTT. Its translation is CASSLGGAVSEAFF.

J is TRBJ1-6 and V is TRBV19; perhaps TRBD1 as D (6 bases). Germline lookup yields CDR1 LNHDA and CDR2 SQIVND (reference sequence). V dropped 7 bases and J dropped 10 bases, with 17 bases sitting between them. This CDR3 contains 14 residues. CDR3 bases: TGTGCCAGTACTACAGGGACGGGAAGGTCACCCCTCCACTTT. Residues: CASTTGTGRSPLHF.

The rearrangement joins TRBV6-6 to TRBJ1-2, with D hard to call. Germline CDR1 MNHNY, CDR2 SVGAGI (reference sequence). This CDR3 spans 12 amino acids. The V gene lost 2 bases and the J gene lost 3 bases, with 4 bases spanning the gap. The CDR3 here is CASSYADYGYTF. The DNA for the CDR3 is TGTGCCAGCAGTTACGCGGACTATGGCTACACCTTC.

The CDR3, as DNA: TGTGCCAGCAGCAGGACGGTTTATACGCAGTATTTT. Its translation is CASSRTVYTQYF. The chain links TRBV5-6 to TRBJ2-3, with D hard to call. V lost 4 bases to trimming and J lost 7 bases, with 10 bases between them. There are 12 residues in the CDR3. Germline lookup yields CDR1 SGHDT and CDR2 YYEEEE.

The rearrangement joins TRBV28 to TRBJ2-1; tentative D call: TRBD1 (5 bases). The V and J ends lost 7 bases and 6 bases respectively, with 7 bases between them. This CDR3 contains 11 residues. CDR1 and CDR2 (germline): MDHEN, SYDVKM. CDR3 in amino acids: CASTGLNEQFF. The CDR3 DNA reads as TGTGCCAGCACAGGGCTCAATGAGCAGTTCTTC.

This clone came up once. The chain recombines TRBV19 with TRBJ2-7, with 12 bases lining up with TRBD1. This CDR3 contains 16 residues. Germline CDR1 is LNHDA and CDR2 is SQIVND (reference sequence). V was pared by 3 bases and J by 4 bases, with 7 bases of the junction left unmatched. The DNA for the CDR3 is TGTGCCAGTAGTATTTCCGGGGGACAGGGGGCGTACGAGCAGTACTTC. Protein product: CASSISGGQGAYEQYF.

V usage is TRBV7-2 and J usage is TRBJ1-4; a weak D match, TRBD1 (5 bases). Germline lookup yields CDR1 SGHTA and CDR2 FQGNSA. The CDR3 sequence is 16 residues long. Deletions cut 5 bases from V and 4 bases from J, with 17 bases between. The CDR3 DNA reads TGTGCCAGCAGCCAAGGGCTATTAAGGGGTAATGAAAAACTGTTTTTT. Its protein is CASSQGLLRGNEKLFF.

The CDR3 sequence: CARESGNTIYF. The CDR3 bases are TGTGCCAGAGAATCTGGAAACACCATATATTTT. This chain joins TRBV30 and TRBJ1-3; unclear D gene. The germline gives CDR1 GTSNPN, CDR2 SVGIG (reference sequence). The CDR3 is 11 residues long. Trimming stripped 8 bases from V and 1 base from J, with 6 bases between.

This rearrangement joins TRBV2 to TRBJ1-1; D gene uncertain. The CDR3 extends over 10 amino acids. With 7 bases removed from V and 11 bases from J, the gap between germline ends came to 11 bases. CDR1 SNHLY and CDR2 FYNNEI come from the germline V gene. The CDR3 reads CASMRGNAFF. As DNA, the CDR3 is TGTGCCAGCATGAGAGGGAATGCTTTCTTT.

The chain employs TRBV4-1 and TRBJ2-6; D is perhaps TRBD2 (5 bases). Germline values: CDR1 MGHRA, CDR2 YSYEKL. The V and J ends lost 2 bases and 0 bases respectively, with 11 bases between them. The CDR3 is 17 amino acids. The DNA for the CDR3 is TGCGCCAGCAGCCAATCCGGGGTCAGCTCTGGGGCCAACGTCCTGACTTTC. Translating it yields CASSQSGVSSGANVLTF.

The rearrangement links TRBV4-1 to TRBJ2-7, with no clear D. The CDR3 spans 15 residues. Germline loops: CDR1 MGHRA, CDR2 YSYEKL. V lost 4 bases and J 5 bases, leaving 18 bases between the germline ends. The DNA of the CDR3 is TGCGCCAGCAGCCCAGTGTGGATTCGGGCTAACGAGCAGTACTTC. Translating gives CASSPVWIRANEQYF.

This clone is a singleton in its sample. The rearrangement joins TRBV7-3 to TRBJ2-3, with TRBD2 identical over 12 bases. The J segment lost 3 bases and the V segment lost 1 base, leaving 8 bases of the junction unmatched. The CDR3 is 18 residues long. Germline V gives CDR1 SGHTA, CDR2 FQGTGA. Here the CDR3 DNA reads TGTGCCAGCAGCTTAATTCCCGCGACTAGCGGGAGAACAGATACGCAGTATTTT. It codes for CASSLIPATSGRTDTQYF.

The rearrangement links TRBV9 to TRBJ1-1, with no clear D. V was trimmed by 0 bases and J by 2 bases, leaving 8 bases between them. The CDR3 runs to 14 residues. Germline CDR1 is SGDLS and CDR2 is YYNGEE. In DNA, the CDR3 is TGTGCCAGCAGCGTAGACGGGAGAAACACTGAAGCTTTCTTT. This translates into CASSVDGRNTEAFF.

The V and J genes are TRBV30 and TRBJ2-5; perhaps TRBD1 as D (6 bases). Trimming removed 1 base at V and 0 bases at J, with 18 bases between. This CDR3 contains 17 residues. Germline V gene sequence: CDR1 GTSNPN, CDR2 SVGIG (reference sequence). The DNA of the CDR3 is TGTGCCTGGAGTGCTGGGGGCGCAGGATCGGACCAAGAGACCCAGTACTTC. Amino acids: CAWSAGGAGSDQETQYF.

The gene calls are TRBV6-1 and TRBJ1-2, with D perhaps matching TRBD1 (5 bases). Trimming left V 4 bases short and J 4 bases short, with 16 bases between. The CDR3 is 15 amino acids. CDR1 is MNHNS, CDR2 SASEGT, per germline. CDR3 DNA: TGTGCCAGCAGTGGAGGAAGGGGACCGGGCTATGGCTACACCTTC. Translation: CASSGGRGPGYGYTF.

CDR3 nucleotides: TGTGCCAGCAGCCTCGGGACTAGCGGGGTTACCTACAATGAGCAGTTCTTC. This codes for CASSLGTSGVTYNEQFF. The chain joins TRBV7-9 to TRBJ2-1, with 13 bases fitting TRBD2. This CDR3 has 17 residues. Per the germline V gene, CDR1 is SEHNR and CDR2 is FQNEAQ (reference sequence). V lost 5 bases and J lost 2; bases outside the gene matches: 6. The complete variable domain, with remaining parts taken from reference TRBV7-9 and TRBJ2-1, reads DTGVSQNPRHKITKRGQNVTFRCDPISEHNRLYWYRQTLGQGPEFLTYFQNEAQLEKSRLLSDRFSAERPKGSFSTLEIQRTEQGDSAMYLCASSLGTSGVTYNEQFFGPGTRLTVL.

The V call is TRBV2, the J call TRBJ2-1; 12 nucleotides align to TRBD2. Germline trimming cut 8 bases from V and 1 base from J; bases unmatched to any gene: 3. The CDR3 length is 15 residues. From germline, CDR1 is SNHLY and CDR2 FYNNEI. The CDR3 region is CASSGLAGSYNEQFF. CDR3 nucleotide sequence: TGTGCCAGCTCAGGACTAGCGGGATCCTACAATGAGCAGTTCTTC.

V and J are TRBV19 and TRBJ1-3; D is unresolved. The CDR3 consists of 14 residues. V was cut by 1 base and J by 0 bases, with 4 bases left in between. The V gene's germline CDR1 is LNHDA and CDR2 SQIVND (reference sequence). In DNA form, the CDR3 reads TGTGCCAGTAGTATAGGCAACTCTGGAAACACCATATATTTT. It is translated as CASSIGNSGNTIYF.